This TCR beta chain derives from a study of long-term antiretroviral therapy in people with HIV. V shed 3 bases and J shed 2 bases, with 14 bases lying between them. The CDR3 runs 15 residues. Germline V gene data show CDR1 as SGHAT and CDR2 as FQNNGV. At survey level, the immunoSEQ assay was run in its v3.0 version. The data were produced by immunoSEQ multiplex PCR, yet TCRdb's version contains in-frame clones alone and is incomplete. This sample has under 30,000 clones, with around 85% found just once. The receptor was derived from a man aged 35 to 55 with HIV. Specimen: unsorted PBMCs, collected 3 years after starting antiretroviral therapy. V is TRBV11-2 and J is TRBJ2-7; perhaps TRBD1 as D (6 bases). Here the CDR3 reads CASSFLTGTTYEQYF. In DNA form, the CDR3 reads TGTGCCAGCAGCTTCTTGACCGGGACAACCTACGAGCAGTACTTC.